These 31 T cell receptor beta chains were sequenced from one sample in a study of T cell responses to AZD1222 COVID-19 vaccine. The assay was immunoSEQ multiplex PCR, and TCRdb's table has in-frame clones only and misses some. Of more than 95,000 clones in the sample, approximately 89% were seen once. The sequencing used peripheral blood, collected 28 days after the second dose of the MenACWY control vaccine. These receptors were taken from an adult who received the MenACWY meningococcal vaccine as a control.

The chain has TRBV7-6 and TRBJ2-7, with TRBD1 matching over 8 bases. V lost 6 bases, J lost 0 bases, and 10 bases stayed unmatched. The CDR3 length is 16 residues. Germline V gene data show CDR1 as SGHVS and CDR2 as FNYEAQ. The CDR3 region has the DNA TGTGCCAGCAGTCCGCGGTACAGGGGGAACTCCTACGAGCAGTACTTC. Its protein is CASSPRYRGNSYEQYF.

The J gene is TRBJ2-2, the V gene TRBV5-8; TRBD1 agrees at 7 bases. CDR1 is SGHTS, CDR2 YDEGEE, per germline. The CDR3 consists of 17 residues. J gave up 2 bases and V 5 bases, and 12 bases lay outside the gene matches. This CDR3 reads CASRPRGQHLNTGELFF. CDR3 DNA: TGTGCCAGCAGGCCCAGGGGACAGCACTTAAACACCGGGGAGCTGTTTTTT. Supplemented by reference TRBV5-8 and TRBJ2-2, the full variable domain reads EAGVTQSPTHLIKTRGQQATLRCSPISGHTSVYWYQQALGLGLQFLLWYDEGEERNRGNFPPRFSGRQFPNYSSELNVNALELEDSALYLCASRPRGQHLNTGELFFGEGSRLTVL.

The chain employs TRBV6-2 or TRBV6-3 and TRBJ2-3, with D tentatively TRBD1 (6 bases). Germline CDR1 MNHEY, CDR2 SVGEGT. Trimming removed 4 bases from V and 9 bases from J, with 26 bases in between. The CDR3 consists of 17 residues. For the CDR3, the DNA is TGTGCCAGCAGTTCCCCCGGCCCCCAGGGGCCCCGGGGAACGCAGTATTTT. Amino acids: CASSSPGPQGPRGTQYF.

The J gene is TRBJ2-1, the V gene TRBV5-1; 9 bases are shared with TRBD2. The CDR3 covers 15 residues. CDR1 and CDR2 from the germline V gene are SGHRS and YFSETQ. Trimming removed 4 bases from V and 2 bases from J; junction bases left unmatched: 4. DNA for the CDR3: TGCGCCAGCAGCCTGACTAGCGGTACCTACAATGAGCAGTTCTTC. As protein: CASSLTSGTYNEQFF.

V gene TRBV2 combines with J gene TRBJ1-1; maybe TRBD1 (5 bases). Per the germline V gene, CDR1 is SNHLY and CDR2 is FYNNEI. The CDR3 spans 14 residues. Trimming took 5 bases from V and 3 from J, leaving 13 bases between them. CDR3 DNA sequence: TGTGCCAGCAGTTTACAGGCAAGTTACACTGAAGCTTTCTTT. This sequence encodes CASSLQASYTEAFF.

CDR3 region: CASRSTGTRNSPLHF. The CDR3 nucleotides read TGTGCCAGCAGGTCTACCGGGACGCGTAATTCACCCCTCCACTTT. The chain uses TRBV7-2 and TRBJ1-6; D possibly corresponds to TRBD1 (5 bases). In germline, CDR1 is SGHTA, CDR2 FQGNSA. The CDR3 extends over 15 amino acids. Trimming left V 6 bases short and J 6 bases short, with 15 bases between. Complete variable domain (other parts from reference TRBV7-2 and TRBJ1-6): GAGVSQSPSNKVTEKGKDVELRCDPISGHTALYWYRQSLGQGLEFLIYFQGNSAPDKSGLPSDRFSAERTGGSVSTLTIQRTQQEDSAVYLCASRSTGTRNSPLHFGNGTRLTVT.

The chain joins TRBV7-2 to TRBJ2-3; TRBD2 aligns across 8 bases. The V segment lost 6 bases and the J segment 2 bases; nucleotides outside the gene matches: 4. Germline V gene sequence: CDR1 SGHTA, CDR2 FQGNSA. CDR3 length: 14 residues. CDR3 coding DNA: TGTGCCAGCAGTCGGGGGGGTTTCACAGATACGCAGTATTTT. It yields the protein CASSRGGFTDTQYF.

This sequence joins TRBV6-2 or TRBV6-3 and TRBJ1-3; D gene ambiguous. The CDR3 has 12 residues. V lost 2 bases and J 3 bases, leaving 2 bases between the germline ends. Germline CDR1 is MNHEY and CDR2 is SVGEGT. The CDR3 loop reads CASSYLGNTIYF. CDR3 nucleotide sequence: TGTGCCAGCAGTTACCTTGGAAACACCATATATTTT.

The rearrangement uses TRBV19 and TRBJ1-2; TRBD1 matches 10 bases. The CDR3 totals 17 residues. From germline, CDR1 is LNHDA and CDR2 SQIVND (reference sequence). V was pared by 5 bases and J by 0 bases, with 9 bases of the junction left unmatched. The chain's CDR3 is CASSSPRGTGANYGYTF. In DNA form, the CDR3 reads TGTGCCAGTAGTTCTCCCCGTGGGACAGGGGCTAACTATGGCTACACCTTC.

The chain carries TRBV28 and TRBJ1-3; D might be TRBD1 (6 bases). The CDR3 spans 16 residues. Between the trimmed V and J ends, which lost 2 bases and 0 bases, there was a span of 11 bases. CDR1 MDHEN and CDR2 SYDVKM come from the germline V gene. CDR3 residues: CASSLGDTSSGNTIYF. CDR3 bases: TGTGCCAGCAGTTTAGGGGACACGAGCTCTGGAAACACCATATATTTT.

The chain joins TRBV28 to TRBJ2-7; 9 bases match TRBD1. Germline CDR1 reads MDHEN; CDR2 reads SYDVKM. J gave up 6 bases and V 6 bases, and 6 bases lay outside the gene matches. The CDR3 extends over 13 amino acids. CDR3 protein: CASRGDRVSEQYF. The DNA of the CDR3 is TGTGCCAGCAGGGGGGACAGGGTCTCCGAGCAGTACTTC.

There are a few counts of this clone. V is TRBV6-2 or TRBV6-3 and J is TRBJ2-3, with D possibly matching TRBD1 (6 bases). The CDR3 is 17 residues long. V was shortened by 1 base and J by 6 bases, with 20 bases between the two germline ends. Looked up from germline, CDR1 is MNHEY and CDR2 is SVGEGT. CDR3 sequence (DNA): TGTGCCAGCAGTTACTTGCAGGGCTTCAGGGGCCCCGATACGCAGTATTTT. Its translation: CASSYLQGFRGPDTQYF.

The chain is built from TRBV7-6 and TRBJ2-5, with 7 bases matching TRBD1. The CDR3 contains 15 residues. The ends lost 6 bases at V and 4 bases at J; junction bases unmatched: 11. CDR1 and CDR2 (germline): SGHVS, FNYEAQ. The CDR3 sequence: CASSREGAYRETQYF. The CDR3, as DNA: TGTGCCAGCAGTCGAGAGGGGGCCTACCGAGAGACCCAGTACTTC.

V gene TRBV2 combines with J gene TRBJ2-7; TRBD2 aligns across 7 bases. J lost 3 bases, V lost 1 base, and 3 bases had no gene match. The CDR3 totals 14 residues. Germline V gives CDR1 SNHLY, CDR2 FYNNEI. DNA for the CDR3: TGTGCCAGCAGTGAAGTCCGGGAGGACTACGAGCAGTACTTC. Its translation: CASSEVREDYEQYF.

The rearrangement uses TRBV6-5 and TRBJ1-1; possibly TRBD1 for D (5 bases). CDR3 length: 15 residues. Germline V gives CDR1 MNHEY, CDR2 SVGAGI. Trimming left V 7 bases short and J 0 bases short, with 15 bases between. The CDR3 loop is CASIWGVGLNTEAFF. The CDR3 DNA is TGTGCCAGCATTTGGGGGGTCGGATTGAACACTGAAGCTTTCTTT.

The chain joins TRBV7-3 to TRBJ2-1, with 13 positions matching TRBD2. The CDR3 loop spans 18 amino acids. J was trimmed by 6 bases and V by 4 bases; bases with no gene match: 12. Germline assignment: CDR1 SGHTA and CDR2 FQGTGA. CDR3 nucleotide sequence: TGTGCCAGCAGCTCCGGGACTAGCGGGGCCCGCTCTCGCAATGAGCAGTTCTTC. It translates to CASSSGTSGARSRNEQFF.

V is TRBV3-1 (or the pseudogene TRBV3-2) and J is TRBJ2-1, with D perhaps TRBD1 (6 bases). Germline values: CDR1 LGHDT, CDR2 YNNKEL (reference sequence). The CDR3 extends over 15 amino acids. Trimming took off 4 bases at V and 7 bases at J, with 17 bases between the two ends. CDR3 DNA sequence: TGTGCCAGCAGCCTCAAGGGATGGGGGCGGAATGAGCAGTTCTTC. Its translation: CASSLKGWGRNEQFF.

V gene TRBV3-1 (or the pseudogene TRBV3-2) combines with J gene TRBJ1-6; no clear D. Germline V CDR1 and CDR2: LGHDT, YNNKEL (reference sequence). V dropped 1 base and J dropped 16 bases, with 11 bases sitting between them. The CDR3 contains 12 residues. CDR3 in amino acids: CASSQVSNWLHF. DNA of the CDR3: TGTGCCAGCAGCCAAGTTTCGAATTGGCTCCACTTT.

The chain is built from TRBV5-1 and TRBJ1-1; no clear D gene. Trimming cost V 0 bases and J 3 bases, with 12 bases left between them. Germline-derived CDR1 and CDR2 are SGHRS and YFSETQ. The CDR3 is 15 amino acids. The CDR3 nucleotides are TGCGCCAGCAGCTTGGTCTCCAGACGGGACACTGAAGCTTTCTTT. The encoded protein is CASSLVSRRDTEAFF.

The gene calls are TRBV24-1 and TRBJ2-7, with a tentative D call TRBD1 (5 bases). The CDR3 is made up of 13 amino acids. Deletions cut 6 bases from V and 5 bases from J, with 13 bases between. CDR1 is KGHDR, CDR2 SFDVKD, per germline. CDR3 region: CATSLPGYHEQYF. The DNA of the CDR3 is TGTGCCACCAGTTTGCCAGGGTACCACGAGCAGTACTTC.

This chain uses TRBV27 with TRBJ1-6, with a weak D call TRBD1 (6 bases). CDR1 and CDR2 (germline): MNHEY, SMNVEV (reference sequence). V lost 8 bases and J lost 5, with 10 bases in between. This CDR3 comprises 13 residues. Here the CDR3 DNA reads TGTGCCAGCCAGACAGGTCATAATTCACCCCTCCACTTT. Translation gives CASQTGHNSPLHF.

The V and J genes are TRBV11-3 and TRBJ1-6, with D maybe TRBD1 (5 bases). The germline V gene encodes CDR1 SGHNT and CDR2 YENEEA. The CDR3 is made up of 13 amino acids. Trimming cost V 4 bases and J 8 bases, with 9 bases left between them. Written as DNA, the CDR3 is TGTGCCAGCAGCTCCAGGGTGGATTCACCCCTCCACTTT. Its translation: CASSSRVDSPLHF.

V usage is TRBV7-3 and J usage is TRBJ2-7; 9 positions agree with TRBD2. The CDR3 is made up of 16 amino acids. V shed 5 bases and J 3 bases; nucleotides not matched to a gene: 11. The germline V gene has CDR1 SGHTA and CDR2 FQGTGA. In DNA form, the CDR3 reads TGTGCCAGCAGCCCCCGGGGTAGCGGGGGACTCTACGAGCAGTACTTC. Translated: CASSPRGSGGLYEQYF.

This rearrangement joins TRBV18 to TRBJ1-3; TRBD1 matches 9 bases. Germline assignment: CDR1 KGHSH and CDR2 LQKENI. After removal of 2 bases from V and 4 bases from J, the junction contained 6 bases not matched to a gene. The CDR3 has 16 amino acids. The CDR3 sequence is CASSPGQGRSGNTIYF. CDR3 bases: TGTGCCAGCTCACCAGGACAGGGGAGGTCCGGAAACACCATATATTTT.

The V gene is TRBV13, the J gene TRBJ2-7; 9 bases are shared with TRBD1. The length of the CDR3 is 14 residues. Germline loops: CDR1 PRHDT, CDR2 FYEKMQ (reference sequence). Trimming cost V 3 bases and J 2 bases; bases outside gene matches: 2. The CDR3: CASSFRTGAYEQYF. CDR3 DNA sequence: TGTGCCAGCAGCTTCCGGACAGGGGCCTACGAGCAGTACTTC.

The chain couples TRBV9 to TRBJ2-5; D possibly corresponds to TRBD2 (7 bases). The germline gives CDR1 SGDLS, CDR2 YYNGEE. The CDR3 covers 15 residues. Trimming shortened V by 0 bases and J by 3 bases, and 12 bases separated the two germline ends. CDR3 in amino acids: CASSVEGGSKETQYF. The CDR3 DNA is TGTGCCAGCAGCGTAGAGGGGGGGTCCAAAGAGACCCAGTACTTC.

The rearrangement joins TRBV12-3 or TRBV12-4 to TRBJ2-7; 7 bases are shared with TRBD1. The CDR3 has 13 residues. J was trimmed by 5 bases and V by 6 bases; bases with no gene match: 7. CDR3 in DNA: TGTGCCAGCAGCACCGGGACAGCCGACGAGCAGTACTTC. Protein product: CASSTGTADEQYF.

The J gene is TRBJ2-7, the V gene TRBV5-6; 11 positions match TRBD1. The germline V gene encodes CDR1 SGHDT and CDR2 YYEEEE. CDR3 length equals 14 residues. After removal of 4 bases from V and 0 bases from J, the junction contained 0 bases not matched to a gene. The CDR3 protein is CASSGTGGSYEQYF. The CDR3 region has the DNA TGTGCCAGCAGCGGGACAGGGGGCTCCTACGAGCAGTACTTC.

J is TRBJ2-7 and V is TRBV5-1; D may be TRBD1 (5 bases). CDR3 size: 15 residues. The V and J ends lost 4 bases and 0 bases respectively, with 14 bases between them. Looked up from germline, CDR1 is SGHRS and CDR2 is YFSETQ. The CDR3 bases are TGCGCCAGCAGCGTCGACAGCCGAAACTCCTACGAGCAGTACTTC. Translation gives CASSVDSRNSYEQYF.

The chain has TRBV4-3 and TRBJ2-2; 10 bases match TRBD2. Per germline, CDR1 LGHNA and CDR2 YSLEER. V lost 1 base and J lost 3; bases outside the gene matches: 8. This CDR3 region has 18 residues. The CDR3 DNA sequence: TGCGCCAGCAGCCAAGGTGCAGCGGGGGGGCCAGACACCGGGGAGCTGTTTTTT. This translates into CASSQGAAGGPDTGELFF.

The J gene is TRBJ2-7, the V gene TRBV6-5, with 7 bases that match TRBD1. Germline CDR1 and CDR2: MNHEY and SVGAGI. V lost 6 bases to trimming and J lost 3 bases; unmatched junction nucleotides: 8. The CDR3 is made up of 14 amino acids. CDR3 sequence (DNA): TGTGCCAGCAGGAGACAGGGTTCCCGCTACGAGCAGTACTTC. It codes for CASRRQGSRYEQYF.